The clone carrying this T cell receptor beta chain was counted at least ten times. Its target is not known. TCRdb re-called the reads with MiXCR, one entry per CDR3 protein. The table includes about 160,000 distinct CDR3 sequences, roughly 17% detected once. The data belong to a study of T cell repertoires in cytomegalovirus infection. Background on the study: Both a matching HLA type and CMV infection were indicated by public TCR beta signatures. General observations from the study: Based on cumulative public TCR beta family frequency, carriers of CMV plus the relevant HLA were identified. Clonotypes of TCR beta that were HLA-C-restricted and CMV-specific dominated the ex vivo response.

Germline-derived CDR1 and CDR2 are MNHEY and SVGEGT. There are 14 residues in the CDR3. The V end lost 4 bases, the J end lost 0 bases, and 9 bases lay between the germline ends. This clonotype was obtained from a human donor in good health (CMV status not recorded). Some clones in this sample may be carry-over from other donors' samples. Material: CD8+ T cells from PBMCs. The gene calls are TRBV6-2 or TRBV6-3 and TRBJ1-2; no clear D. The CDR3 protein is CASSSTLTNYGYTF. The CDR3 DNA is TGTGCCAGCAGTTCCACTCTGACTAACTATGGCTACACCTTC.